The next 9 T cell receptor beta chains were all read from a single sample in a study of cytomegalovirus exposure and HLA in healthy donors. Sequencing used immunoSEQ multiplex PCR; TCRdb keeps in-frame clones, though not all of them. The profile shows more than 95,000 clones, 86% of them singletons. The sequenced sample was PBMCs. The receptors shown here come from a woman aged 18-29 years in good health and CMV-seropositive.

The sample holds one count of this clone. The rearrangement links TRBV30 to TRBJ1-3; D unclear. In germline, CDR1 is GTSNPN, CDR2 SVGIG (reference sequence). The CDR3 runs 14 residues. Trimming shortened V by 2 bases and J by 2 bases, and 10 bases separated the two germline ends. In DNA, the CDR3 is TGTGCCTGGAGTCCCGGACTAGCTGGAAACACCATATATTTT. Amino acid sequence: CAWSPGLAGNTIYF.

The chain recombines TRBV18 with TRBJ2-5, with D unclear. The CDR3 spans 13 residues. Trimming cost V 2 bases and J 2 bases, with 6 bases left between them. Germline CDR1 and CDR2: KGHSH and LQKENI. The CDR3 loop is CASSPNRQETQYF. The CDR3 nucleotides read TGTGCCAGCTCACCAAATCGGCAAGAGACCCAGTACTTC.

The V and J genes are TRBV7-9 and TRBJ2-1; 9 bases map to TRBD1. Germline CDR1 and CDR2: SEHNR and FQNEAQ (reference sequence). The CDR3 contains 15 residues. J was trimmed by 3 bases and V by 5 bases; bases with no gene match: 5. CDR3 DNA: TGTGCCAGCAGCCTACAGGGGGCCAACTACAATGAGCAGTTCTTC. Translation: CASSLQGANYNEQFF.

The V gene is TRBV28, the J gene TRBJ1-3; TRBD1 agrees at 8 bases. The CDR3 loop spans 14 amino acids. V was clipped by 7 bases and J by 7 bases; unmatched bases: 9. Per the germline V gene, CDR1 is MDHEN and CDR2 is SYDVKM. DNA for the CDR3: TGTGCCAGCACCCCGGACAGGGCCGGGAACACCATATATTTT. Amino acid sequence: CASTPDRAGNTIYF.

The CDR3, as DNA: TGTGCCAGCAGCGACCGGACACATCCAACCGGGGAGCTGTTTTTT. Its protein product is CASSDRTHPTGELFF. The chain combines TRBV7-3 with TRBJ2-2; D might be TRBD1 (5 bases). CDR1 is SGHTA, CDR2 FQGTGA, per germline. The germline V and J ends were trimmed by 5 bases and 5 bases, with 15 bases remaining between them. The CDR3 has 15 amino acids. The entire variable domain, with the rest obtained from reference TRBV7-3 and TRBJ2-2, is as follows: GAGVSQTPSNKVTEKGKYVELRCDPISGHTALYWYRQSLGQGPEFLIYFQGTGAADDSGLPNDRFFAVRPEGSVSTLKIQRTERGDSAVYLCASSDRTHPTGELFFGEGSRLTVL.

The gene calls are TRBV5-4 and TRBJ2-5; 8 positions match TRBD2. CDR1 is SGHNT, CDR2 YYREEE, per germline (reference sequence). The J segment lost 0 bases and the V segment lost 4 bases, leaving 8 bases of the junction unmatched. This CDR3 contains 16 residues. For the CDR3, the DNA is TGTGCCAGCAGCCACGGGGGGGCGGGGGACCAAGAGACCCAGTACTTC. Translated: CASSHGGAGDQETQYF.

This chain joins TRBV11-3 and TRBJ2-7; TRBD2 aligns across 10 bases. The V gene end was trimmed by 6 bases and the J gene end by 3 bases; junction bases not matched to a gene: 5. This CDR3 is built from 14 residues. CDR1 SGHNT and CDR2 YENEEA come from the germline V gene. The CDR3 region is CASRLSSGSYEQYF. The DNA of the CDR3 is TGTGCCAGCAGATTGTCTAGCGGGAGCTACGAGCAGTACTTC.

The chain has TRBV19 and TRBJ2-1; 13 positions agree with TRBD2. The CDR3 runs to 16 residues. The ends lost 4 bases at V and 6 bases at J; junction bases unmatched: 6. Germline loops: CDR1 LNHDA, CDR2 SQIVND (reference sequence). Here the CDR3 reads CASSTTGLAGPNEQFF. The CDR3 bases are TGTGCCAGTAGTACGACGGGACTAGCGGGACCCAATGAGCAGTTCTTC.

A word on this clone: An end of the junction differs from the germline gene, which may be a read error. This chain uses TRBV10-2 with TRBJ1-1; a weak D match, TRBD1 (6 bases). There are 13 residues in the CDR3. From germline, CDR1 is WSHSY and CDR2 SAAADI. The DNA for the CDR3 is TGCGCCAGCAGTGAGTACAGGGCGTCTGAAACTTTCTTT. Encoded protein: CASSEYRASETFF.